The TCR beta chain described here comes from a study of Graves' ophthalmopathy and Graves' hyperthyroidism. The CDR3 has 15 residues. V was cut by 2 bases and J by 2 bases, with 13 bases left in between. Germline CDR1 MNHEY, CDR2 SVGAGI. Remarks on this clonotype: As yet, its antigen is unknown.

Researchers took RNA transcripts and amplified TCR beta CDR3 regions from them. An opening RT-PCR round employed HTBI primers and preceded a second-round multiplex PCR. TCRdb recomputed calls from the multiplex PCR reads with MiXCR, one row per CDR3 protein. The repertoire holds 900,000 to 1,200,000 distinct CDR3 sequences, about two fifths seen once, with roughly 10% in the top ten. Whole-study findings and limits: With over 85% sensitivity and approximately 79% specificity, a 13-signature model separated ophthalmopathy from stable hyperthyroidism. The model's ophthalmopathy progression predictions had around 67% sensitivity and over 72% specificity.

This TCR came from an adult man with Graves' hyperthyroidism. Input material: peripheral blood or thyroid tissue (not recorded which). This chain links TRBV6-5 with TRBJ2-7; D is perhaps TRBD2 (6 bases). The CDR3: CASSYGAGIPYEQYF. CDR3 DNA: TGTGCCAGCAGTTACGGGGCGGGAATCCCCTACGAGCAGTACTTC.